This TCR beta chain was obtained from a study of radiation and T cells in renal cell carcinoma. Time point defined: blood 2 weeks post-SBRT. The sample's treatment: 15 Gy SBRT to primary tumor, nephrectomy 4 weeks later. This renal cell carcinoma was of the clear cell type. The CDR3 totals 20 residues. Sequencing used immunoSEQ multiplex PCR; TCRdb keeps in-frame clones, though not all of them. The table lists around 120,000 clones, about 81% of them singletons. This chain uses TRBV21-1 with TRBJ2-6. TRBV21-1 represents a pseudogene. This TCR was recovered from an older woman with renal cell carcinoma. The specimen was blood, collected from a patient whose treatment included radiotherapy and nephrectomy. In DNA form, the CDR3 reads TGTGCCAGCAGCAAAGATCCCCGAGTCGGCAGACCCTCTGGGGCCAACGTCCTGACTTTC. It codes for CASSKDPRVGRPSGANVLTF.